The source of this T cell receptor beta chain is a study of beta chain features in type 1 diabetes. Study-wide points: In every one of the four CD4+ subsets, TCRB CDR3s were moderately but significantly shorter in Type 1 diabetes patients.

A CD45RO/CCR7/CD25/CD127/CD95/CD27 panel sorted naive, central memory, regulatory and stem cell-like memory CD4+ cells. This CDR3 comprises 16 residues. The germline V gene has CDR1 SNHLY and CDR2 FYNNEI. V was shortened by 4 bases and J by 0 bases, with 13 bases between the two germline ends. Of the isolated RNA, all was reverse transcribed, and so the sequenced material was expressed TCRB transcripts. The protocol was immunoSEQ multiplex PCR, while the TCRdb copy is restricted to in-frame clones and leaves out a portion. This table has hundreds of thousands of clones, over 11% appearing once. This clone showed up just a few times. The antigen is undetermined.

The TCR comes from a young man with type 1 diabetes. The sample taken for sequencing was naive CD4+ T cells from blood. The genes are TRBV2 and TRBJ1-5; D not certain. CDR3 in DNA: TGTGCCAGCAGTGTACAAGGATGGTATAGCAATCAGCCCCAGCATTTT. Protein product: CASSVQGWYSNQPQHF.